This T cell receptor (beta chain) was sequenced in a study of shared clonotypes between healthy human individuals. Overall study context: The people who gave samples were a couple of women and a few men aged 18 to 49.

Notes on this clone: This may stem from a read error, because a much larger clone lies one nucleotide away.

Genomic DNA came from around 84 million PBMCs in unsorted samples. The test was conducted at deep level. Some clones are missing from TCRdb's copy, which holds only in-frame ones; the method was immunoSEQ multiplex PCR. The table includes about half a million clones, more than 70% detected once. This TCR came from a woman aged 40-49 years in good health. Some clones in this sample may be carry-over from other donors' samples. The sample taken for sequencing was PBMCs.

CDR3 sequence: CASSPGQGETQYF. The CDR3 DNA reads TGTGCCAGCAGCCCTGGACAGGGGGAGACCCAGTACTTC. The chain recombines TRBV7-8 with TRBJ2-5; the match to TRBD1 covers 9 bases. This CDR3 contains 13 residues. The V gene's germline CDR1 is SGHVS and CDR2 FQNEAQ. V trimming: 5 bases; J trimming: 5 bases; junction bases outside the gene matches: 3.